This entry concerns a single T cell receptor beta chain. Germline CDR1 and CDR2: MRHNA and SNTAGT. The V gene lost 3 bases and the J gene lost 5 bases, with 12 bases spanning the gap. The CDR3 has 14 residues. Primers for the PCR totalled 60 Vbeta and 13 Jbeta. Data came from immunoSEQ multiplex PCR; TCRdb stores just in-frame clones and leaves some out. The table has approximately 190,000 clones, 85% to 90% seen once; the top ten hold 1% to 1.5%. The data stem from a study of cytomegalovirus exposure and HLA in healthy donors. This receptor was identified in a man aged 30-40 years in good health and CMV-seronegative. Sequencing used PBMCs. The V call is TRBV6-4, the J call TRBJ2-3; no definite D call. Here the CDR3 reads CASSDTGRLDTQYF. The CDR3 bases are TGTGCCAGCAGTGATACCGGAAGACTAGATACGCAGTATTTT.